This T cell receptor (beta chain) was obtained from a study of PD-1 blockade in classical Hodgkin lymphoma. The CDR3 runs to 15 residues. Germline CDR1 reads MDHEN; CDR2 reads SYDVKM. Trimming left V 7 bases short and J 2 bases short, with 18 bases between. The time point here: newly diagnosed, previously untreated cHL patient sample. Thawed PBMCs underwent magnetic negative selection to yield purified CD4+ T cells. The study compared against PBMCs from newly diagnosed, untreated classical Hodgkin lymphoma. TCRdb's table, derived via immunoSEQ multiplex PCR, lists solely in-frame clones and lacks some. Among about 15,000 clones listed, around 84% were seen once.

The TCR originated in a human donor with classical Hodgkin lymphoma. The sequenced sample was CD4+ T cells from blood. The genes are TRBV28 and TRBJ2-7, with D possibly being TRBD1 (6 bases). The DNA for the CDR3 is TGTGCCAGCACCGGTTATAGGACAGCAACCTACGAGCAGTACTTC. Protein sequence: CASTGYRTATYEQYF.